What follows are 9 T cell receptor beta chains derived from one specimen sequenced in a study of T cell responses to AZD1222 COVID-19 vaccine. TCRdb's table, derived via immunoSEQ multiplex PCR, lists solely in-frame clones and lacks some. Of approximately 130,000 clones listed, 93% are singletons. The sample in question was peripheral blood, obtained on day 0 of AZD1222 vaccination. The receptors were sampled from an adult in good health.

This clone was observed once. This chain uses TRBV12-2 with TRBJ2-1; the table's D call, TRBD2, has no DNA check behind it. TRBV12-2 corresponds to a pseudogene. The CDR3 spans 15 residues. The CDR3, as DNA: TGTGCAAGTCGCTTTCCATTGGACCAGAGGGATGAGCAGTTCTTC. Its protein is CASRFPLDQRDEQFF.

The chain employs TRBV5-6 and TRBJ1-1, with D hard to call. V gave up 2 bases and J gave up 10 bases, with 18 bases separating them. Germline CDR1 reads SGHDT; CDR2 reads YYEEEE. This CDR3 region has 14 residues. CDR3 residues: CASSFQPAIRGAFF. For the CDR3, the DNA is TGTGCCAGCAGCTTTCAGCCGGCCATCCGAGGAGCTTTCTTT.

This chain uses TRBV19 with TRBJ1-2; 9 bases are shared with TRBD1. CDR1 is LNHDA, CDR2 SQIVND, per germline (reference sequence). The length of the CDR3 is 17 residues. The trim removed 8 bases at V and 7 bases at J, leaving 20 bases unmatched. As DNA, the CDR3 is TGTGCCAGTGGGGGTTTAGGACAGGGGTCCCAGGGAAGTGGCTACACCTTC. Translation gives CASGGLGQGSQGSGYTF.

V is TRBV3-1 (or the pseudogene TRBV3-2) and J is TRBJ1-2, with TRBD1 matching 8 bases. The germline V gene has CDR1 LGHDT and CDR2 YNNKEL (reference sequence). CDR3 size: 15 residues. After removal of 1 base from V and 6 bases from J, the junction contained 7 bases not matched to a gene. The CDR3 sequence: CASSQAAGGKDGYTF. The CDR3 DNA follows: TGTGCCAGCAGCCAAGCGGCAGGGGGCAAGGATGGCTACACCTTC.

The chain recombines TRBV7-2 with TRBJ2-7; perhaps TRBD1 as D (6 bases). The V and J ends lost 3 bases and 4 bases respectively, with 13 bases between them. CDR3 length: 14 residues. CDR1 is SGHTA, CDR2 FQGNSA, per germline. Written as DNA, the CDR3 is TGTGCCAGCAGCTTCGCTCCGGGACAATACGAGCAGTACTTC. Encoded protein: CASSFAPGQYEQYF.

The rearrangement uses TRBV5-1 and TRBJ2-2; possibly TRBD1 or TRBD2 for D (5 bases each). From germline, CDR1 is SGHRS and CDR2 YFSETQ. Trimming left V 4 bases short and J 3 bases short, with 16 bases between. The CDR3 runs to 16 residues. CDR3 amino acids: CASSQFPGTDTGELFF. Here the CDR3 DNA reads TGCGCCAGCAGCCAGTTCCCGGGGACGGACACCGGGGAGCTGTTTTTT. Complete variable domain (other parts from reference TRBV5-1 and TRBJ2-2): KAGVTQTPRYLIKTRGQQVTLSCSPISGHRSVSWYQQTPGQGLQFLFEYFSETQRNKGNFPGRFSGRQFSNSRSEMNVSTLELGDSALYLCASSQFPGTDTGELFFGEGSRLTVL.

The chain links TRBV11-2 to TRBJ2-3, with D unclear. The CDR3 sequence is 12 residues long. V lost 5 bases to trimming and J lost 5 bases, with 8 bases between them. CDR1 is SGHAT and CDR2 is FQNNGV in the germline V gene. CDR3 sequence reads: CASSPEGDTQYF. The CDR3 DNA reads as TGTGCCAGCAGCCCCGAAGGAGATACGCAGTATTTT.

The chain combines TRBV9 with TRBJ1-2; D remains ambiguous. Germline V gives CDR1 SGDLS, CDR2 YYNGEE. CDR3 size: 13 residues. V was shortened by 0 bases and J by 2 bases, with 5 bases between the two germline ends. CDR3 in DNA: TGTGCCAGCAGCGTAGAGCCGAACTATGGCTACACCTTC. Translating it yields CASSVEPNYGYTF.

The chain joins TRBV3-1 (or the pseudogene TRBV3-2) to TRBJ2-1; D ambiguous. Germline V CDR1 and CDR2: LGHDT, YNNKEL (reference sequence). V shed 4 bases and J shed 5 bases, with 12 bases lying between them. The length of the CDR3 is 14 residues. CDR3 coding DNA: TGTGCCAGCAGCCGTTTAGGGTCTGACAATGAGCAGTTCTTC. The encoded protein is CASSRLGSDNEQFF.